This TCR beta chain was retrieved from a study of blood T cells in healthy people across ages. The CDR3 runs 15 residues. From germline, CDR1 is SQVTM and CDR2 ANQGSEA. The V end lost 6 bases, the J end lost 2 bases, and 19 bases lay between the germline ends. This clonotype was seen only a few times. Its antigen is as yet unknown. This may be a read error: a much more frequent sequence differs by one nucleotide. Then a second PCR, running about 6 to 12 cycles, was carried out with a sample-barcoded 5' primer and a J-beta primer mix. TCRdb passed the 5' RACE reads through MiXCR, listing each CDR3 protein once. This sample has some 1 million distinct CDR3 sequences; 45% occur once, and the top ten carry 18%. Study-level points and caveats: Older individuals had lower TCR beta diversity per million T cells (the decline was roughly linear).

Extracted total RNA amounted to at least 5.5 micrograms for each sample. The chain links TRBV29-1 to TRBJ2-5; D is undetermined. The specimen was blood. This TCR derives from a woman aged 55-70 years in good health. As DNA, the CDR3 is TGCAGCGTCCTGCAGGCAGAAGTCTTACAAGAGACCCAGTACTTC. Translation gives CSVLQAEVLQETQYF. Variable domain in full (rest from reference TRBV29-1 and TRBJ2-5): SAVISQKPSRDICQRGTSLTIQCQVDSQVTMMFWYRQQPGQSLTLIATANQGSEATYESGFVIDKFPISRPNLTFSTLTVSNMSPEDSSIYLCSVLQAEVLQETQYFGPGTRLLVL.